The T cell receptor beta chain under discussion was sequenced for a study of cytomegalovirus exposure and HLA in healthy donors. 13 Jbeta primers and 60 Vbeta primers were used for the PCR. The data were produced by immunoSEQ multiplex PCR, yet TCRdb's version contains in-frame clones alone and is incomplete. The sample consists of around 110,000 clones, about 70% of them appearing once. Study results and caveats: Apart from CMV serostatus, no immune exposure information was available. HLA alleles were associated with 16,951 TCR beta sequences in a later analysis at 0.05 false discovery rate.

For this clone: Its antigen is undetermined.

The germline V and J ends were trimmed by 3 bases and 2 bases, with 9 bases remaining between them. Germline V lookup: CDR1 SNHLY, CDR2 FYNNEI. This CDR3 spans 14 amino acids. The source material was PBMCs. V usage is TRBV2 and J usage is TRBJ2-3, with D perhaps TRBD1 (6 bases). The receptor was isolated from a young woman in good health and CMV-seronegative. For the CDR3, the DNA is TGTGCCAGCAGTGAGTGGGGGCACACAGATACGCAGTATTTT. Encoded protein: CASSEWGHTDTQYF.